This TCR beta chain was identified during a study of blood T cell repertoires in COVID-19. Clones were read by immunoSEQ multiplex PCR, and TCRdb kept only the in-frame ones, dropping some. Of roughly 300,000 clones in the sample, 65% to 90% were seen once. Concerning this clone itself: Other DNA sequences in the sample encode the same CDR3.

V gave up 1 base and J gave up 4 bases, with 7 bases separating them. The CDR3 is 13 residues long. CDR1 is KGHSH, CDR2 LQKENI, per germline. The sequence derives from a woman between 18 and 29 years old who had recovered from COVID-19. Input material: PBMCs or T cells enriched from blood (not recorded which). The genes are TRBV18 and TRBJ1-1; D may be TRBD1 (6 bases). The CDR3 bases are TGTGCCAGCTCACCACAAGGGGGCACTGAAGCTTTCTTT. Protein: CASSPQGGTEAFF.